This passage covers 24 T cell receptor beta chains from one sample sequenced in a study of OX40 agonist ivuxolimab in advanced cancers. Using immunoSEQ multiplex PCR, the repertoire was profiled, and TCRdb retains in-frame clones only, with some absent. The sample lists roughly 90,000 clones, around 90% occurring once. Material: CD4+ or CD8+ T cells sorted from blood, obtained in a trial of the OX40 agonist ivuxolimab. The origin of the receptors is an adult with an advanced solid tumor such as melanoma, head and neck, liver or kidney cancer.

This clone was detected a few times. The V gene is TRBV11-2, the J gene TRBJ2-7; 13 nucleotides line up with TRBD2. This CDR3 region has 16 residues. Germline CDR1 reads SGHAT; CDR2 reads FQNNGV. V shed 8 bases, J shed 5 bases, and the junction held 12 bases outside the gene matches. The CDR3 here is CASRRGTSGKGNEQYF. In nucleotides, the CDR3 is TGTGCCAGCCGGAGAGGGACTAGCGGGAAAGGAAACGAGCAGTACTTC.

This chain joins TRBV19 and TRBJ2-4; TRBD1 agrees at 9 bases. Per germline, CDR1 LNHDA and CDR2 SQIVND (reference sequence). CDR3 length: 15 amino acids. The V gene end was trimmed by 1 base and the J gene end by 8 bases; junction bases not matched to a gene: 6. CDR3 region: CASSIAADRGDIQYF. The CDR3 region has the DNA TGTGCCAGTAGTATAGCTGCGGACAGGGGTGACATTCAGTACTTC. Full variable domain (remainder filled in from reference TRBV19 and TRBJ2-4): DGGITQSPKYLFRKEGQNVTLSCEQNLNHDAMYWYRQDPGQGLRLIYYSQIVNDFQKGDIAEGYSVSREKKESFPLTVTSAQKNPTAFYLCASSIAADRGDIQYFGAGTRLSVL.

V and J are TRBV20-1 and TRBJ1-2; no firm D call. The CDR3 is 11 amino acids. The germline CDR1 and CDR2 sequences are DFQATT and SNEGSKA (reference sequence). Deletions cut 0 bases from V and 7 bases from J, with 6 bases between. CDR3 sequence reads: CSARDTPGYTF. CDR3 bases: TGCAGTGCTAGAGACACCCCTGGCTACACCTTC.

The genes are TRBV11-2 and TRBJ1-1, with no clear D. This CDR3 has 15 amino acids. Between the trimmed V and J ends, which lost 6 bases and 1 base, there was a span of 15 bases. CDR1 SGHAT and CDR2 FQNNGV come from the germline V gene. This CDR3 is CASRKSPGENTEAFF. The CDR3, as DNA: TGTGCCAGCAGAAAAAGCCCCGGGGAGAACACTGAAGCTTTCTTT.

The V gene is TRBV30, the J gene TRBJ1-1, with D possibly matching TRBD1 (6 bases). V shed 3 bases and J shed 3 bases, with 11 bases lying between them. The CDR3 totals 13 residues. Germline V lookup: CDR1 GTSNPN, CDR2 SVGIG (reference sequence). DNA for the CDR3: TGTGCCTGGAGAGAACAGGGATACACTGAAGCTTTCTTT. Its translation is CAWREQGYTEAFF.

The count of this clone is one. J is TRBJ2-7 and V is TRBV5-4, with D maybe TRBD1 (7 bases). The ends were cut back, 0 bases at V and 5 bases at J, with 12 bases in the middle. The V gene's germline CDR1 is SGHNT and CDR2 YYREEE (reference sequence). The CDR3 is made up of 14 amino acids. The CDR3 here is CASSLGQGGNEQYF. In DNA, the CDR3 is TGTGCCAGCAGCTTGGGGCAGGGGGGTAACGAGCAGTACTTC.

The chain uses TRBV6-6 and TRBJ2-7; a possible D gene is TRBD2 (5 bases). CDR1 and CDR2 from the germline V gene are MNHNY and SVGAGI (reference sequence). This CDR3 spans 16 amino acids. Trimming stripped 2 bases from V and 3 bases from J, with 17 bases between. For the CDR3, the DNA is TGTGCCAGCAGTTACCTTATGGTGCGGGCCGACTACGAGCAGTACTTC. It yields the protein CASSYLMVRADYEQYF.

The chain links TRBV28 to TRBJ2-2; 8 bases are shared with TRBD2. CDR3 length equals 16 residues. CDR1 is MDHEN, CDR2 SYDVKM, per germline. The V and J ends lost 6 bases and 2 bases, in that order; junction bases with no gene match: 8. The CDR3 sequence is CASSPPGLGNTGELFF. The CDR3 region has the DNA TGTGCCAGCAGCCCACCGGGACTAGGAAACACCGGGGAGCTGTTTTTT.

J is TRBJ2-7 and V is TRBV10-2; D assignment may be TRBD1 or TRBD2 (5 bases each). Germline values: CDR1 WSHSY, CDR2 SAAADI. The V and J ends lost 5 bases and 3 bases respectively, with 11 bases between them. The CDR3 covers 13 residues. The CDR3 loop is CASSMGRGYEQYF. The CDR3, as DNA: TGCGCCAGCAGTATGGGACGGGGCTACGAGCAGTACTTC.

The CDR3 loop reads CASRAYVDEQFF. The CDR3 DNA follows: TGCGCCAGCAGGGCGTATGTCGATGAGCAGTTCTTC. The genes are TRBV23-1 and TRBJ2-1; D gene unclear. TRBV23-1 is known as an ORF, though its function is uncertain. The CDR3 consists of 12 residues. V was cut by 6 bases and J by 8 bases, with 11 bases left in between.

V gene TRBV5-1 combines with J gene TRBJ1-1, with TRBD1 matching over 7 bases. The germline gives CDR1 SGHRS, CDR2 YFSETQ. The V segment lost 1 base and the J segment 7 bases; nucleotides outside the gene matches: 4. The CDR3 length is 13 residues. This CDR3 is CASSLTGEVEAFF. The CDR3 DNA sequence: TGCGCCAGCAGCTTGACAGGGGAGGTTGAAGCTTTCTTT.

This clone showed up just a few times. The rearrangement joins TRBV4-1 to TRBJ1-1; 8 bases fit TRBD1. The CDR3 contains 14 residues. CDR1 is MGHRA and CDR2 is YSYEKL in the germline V gene. J lost 0 bases, V lost 6 bases, and 3 bases had no gene match. In DNA, the CDR3 is TGCGCCAGCAGGCACAGGGGGATGAACACTGAAGCTTTCTTT. Translation: CASRHRGMNTEAFF.

This chain connects TRBV27 to TRBJ2-4; maybe TRBD2 (6 bases). This CDR3 has 14 amino acids. V was shortened by 4 bases and J by 6 bases, with 13 bases between the two germline ends. CDR1 and CDR2 from the germline V gene are MNHEY and SMNVEV (reference sequence). The CDR3 sequence is CASSWGGIGNIQYF. In DNA form, the CDR3 reads TGTGCCAGCAGTTGGGGCGGGATCGGAAACATTCAGTACTTC.

The chain couples TRBV13 to TRBJ2-7; 7 bases are a match to TRBD2. The CDR3 totals 16 residues. The germline V gene has CDR1 PRHDT and CDR2 FYEKMQ (reference sequence). Trimming at V came to 0 bases and at J to 7 bases, leaving 12 bases not matched to a gene. This CDR3 reads CASSLGPGGGSEEQYF. CDR3 bases: TGTGCCAGCAGCTTAGGCCCTGGCGGGGGATCGGAGGAGCAGTACTTC.

This chain connects TRBV2 to TRBJ2-7, with a possible D match to TRBD1 (6 bases). V lost 6 bases and J lost 2, with 14 bases in between. Per germline, CDR1 SNHLY and CDR2 FYNNEI. The CDR3 length is 14 residues. CDR3 coding DNA: TGTGCCAGCAGGACCCGGGACATTGCCTACGAGCAGTACTTC. Translated: CASRTRDIAYEQYF.

This rearrangement joins TRBV18 to TRBJ2-3; 9 bases map to TRBD2. The CDR3 contains 15 residues. Looked up from germline, CDR1 is KGHSH and CDR2 is LQKENI. V was pared by 4 bases and J by 0 bases, with 2 bases of the junction left unmatched. As DNA, the CDR3 is TGTGCCAGCTCACTTACTAGCGGGAGCACAGATACGCAGTATTTT. Translating gives CASSLTSGSTDTQYF.

The gene calls are TRBV11-2 and TRBJ2-1; D not resolved. The CDR3 runs 14 residues. Per the germline V gene, CDR1 is SGHAT and CDR2 is FQNNGV. Trimming removed 1 base at V and 6 bases at J, with 10 bases between. CDR3 sequence: CASSLVGPPNEQFF. The CDR3, as DNA: TGTGCCAGCAGCTTAGTCGGGCCTCCCAATGAGCAGTTCTTC.

This chain connects TRBV11-2 to TRBJ1-4; 10 bases are a match to TRBD1. The CDR3 runs to 16 residues. Germline V gene data show CDR1 as SGHAT and CDR2 as FQNNGV. The J segment lost 0 bases and the V segment lost 5 bases, leaving 3 bases of the junction unmatched. CDR3 sequence (DNA): TGTGCCAGCAGCCCCGGGACAGGGGCAACTAATGAAAAACTGTTTTTT. Translation gives CASSPGTGATNEKLFF.

The rearrangement joins TRBV10-1 to TRBJ2-2; D gene unclear. V dropped 1 base and J dropped 6 bases, with 12 bases sitting between them. This CDR3 contains 15 residues. CDR1 WNHNN and CDR2 SYGVQD come from the germline V gene (reference sequence). CDR3 nucleotide sequence: TGCGCCAGCAGTGAGTATAGGAGTCTCGCCGGGGAGCTGTTTTTT. It encodes CASSEYRSLAGELFF.

This rearrangement joins TRBV30 to TRBJ1-3, with unresolved D. V dropped 2 bases and J dropped 0 bases, with 8 bases sitting between them. The germline V gene encodes CDR1 GTSNPN and CDR2 SVGIG (reference sequence). CDR3 length equals 14 residues. The CDR3 nucleotides read TGTGCCTGGAGTTTAGGGAGCTCTGGAAACACCATATATTTT. Amino acids: CAWSLGSSGNTIYF.

The chain is built from TRBV6-1 and TRBJ1-2, with 9 bases fitting TRBD1. Germline lookup yields CDR1 MNHNS and CDR2 SASEGT. The CDR3 is made up of 12 amino acids. With V trimmed by 9 bases and J by 5 bases, 4 bases remained unmatched. This chain's CDR3 is CASWDREYGYTF. The CDR3 region has the DNA TGTGCCAGTTGGGACAGGGAATATGGCTACACCTTC.

This sequence joins TRBV15 and TRBJ2-7; D could derive from TRBD1 or TRBD2 (5 bases each). CDR3 length: 16 residues. Per the germline V gene, CDR1 is LNHNV and CDR2 is YYDKDF (reference sequence). The ends were cut back, 5 bases at V and 1 base at J, with 18 bases in the middle. The DNA for the CDR3 is TGTGCCACCAGCTCTATTGGGGCGGGCGCATCCTACGAGCAGTACTTC. This sequence encodes CATSSIGAGASYEQYF.

The sample holds one count of this clone. V gene TRBV6-4 combines with J gene TRBJ2-2, with D perhaps assigned TRBD1 or TRBD2 (5 bases each). With 8 bases removed from V and 0 bases from J, the gap between germline ends came to 7 bases. CDR3 length equals 13 residues. The germline gives CDR1 MRHNA, CDR2 SNTAGT. CDR3 loop: CASGTSNTGELFF. The CDR3 DNA reads TGTGCCAGCGGGACCTCGAACACCGGGGAGCTGTTTTTT.

This chain uses TRBV11-2 with TRBJ2-1; 10 nucleotides align to TRBD2. The J segment lost 9 bases and the V segment lost 0 bases, leaving 14 bases of the junction unmatched. The germline V gene has CDR1 SGHAT and CDR2 FQNNGV. The CDR3 has 18 residues. The CDR3 is CASSLDASGSSFGVEQFF. The CDR3 DNA reads as TGTGCCAGCAGCTTAGATGCTAGCGGGAGTTCATTTGGCGTTGAGCAGTTCTTC.